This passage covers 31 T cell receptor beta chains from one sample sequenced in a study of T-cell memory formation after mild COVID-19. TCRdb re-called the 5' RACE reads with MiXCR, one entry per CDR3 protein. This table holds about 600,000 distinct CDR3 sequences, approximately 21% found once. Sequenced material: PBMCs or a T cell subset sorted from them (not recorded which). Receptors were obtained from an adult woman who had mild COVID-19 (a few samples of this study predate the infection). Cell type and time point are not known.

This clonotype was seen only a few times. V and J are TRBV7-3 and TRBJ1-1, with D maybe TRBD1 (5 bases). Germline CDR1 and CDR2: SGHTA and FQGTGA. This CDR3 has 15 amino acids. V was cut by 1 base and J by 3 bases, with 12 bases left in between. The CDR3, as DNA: TGTGCCAGCAGCTTAAATGGGGGTCGGTACACTGAAGCTTTCTTT. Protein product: CASSLNGGRYTEAFF.

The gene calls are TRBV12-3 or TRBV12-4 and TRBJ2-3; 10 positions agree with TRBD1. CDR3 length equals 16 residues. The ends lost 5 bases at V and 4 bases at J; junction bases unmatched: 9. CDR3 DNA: TGTGCCAGCAGTACCGAAGGACAGGGGGGATCAGATACGCAGTATTTT. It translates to CASSTEGQGGSDTQYF.

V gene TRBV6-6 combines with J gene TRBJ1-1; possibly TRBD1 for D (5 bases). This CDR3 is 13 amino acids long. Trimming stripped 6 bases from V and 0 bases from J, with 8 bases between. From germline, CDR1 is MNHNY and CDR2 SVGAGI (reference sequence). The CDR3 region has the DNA TGTGCCAGCAGGGCAGGGTTGAACACTGAAGCTTTCTTT. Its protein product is CASRAGLNTEAFF.

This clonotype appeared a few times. The CDR3 loop reads CASNWRGQGDETQYF. CDR3 DNA: TGTGCCAGCAACTGGAGGGGACAGGGAGACGAGACCCAGTACTTC. The chain links TRBV25-1 to TRBJ2-5; the match to TRBD1 covers 9 bases. Trimming at V came to 7 bases and at J to 5 bases, leaving 11 bases not matched to a gene. CDR3 length: 15 residues. From germline, CDR1 is MGHDK and CDR2 SYGVNS.

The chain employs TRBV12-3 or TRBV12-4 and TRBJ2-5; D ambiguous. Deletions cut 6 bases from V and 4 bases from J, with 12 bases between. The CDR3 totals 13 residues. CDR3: CASSLNFAETQYF. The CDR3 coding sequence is TGTGCCAGCAGCCTCAACTTCGCAGAGACCCAGTACTTC.

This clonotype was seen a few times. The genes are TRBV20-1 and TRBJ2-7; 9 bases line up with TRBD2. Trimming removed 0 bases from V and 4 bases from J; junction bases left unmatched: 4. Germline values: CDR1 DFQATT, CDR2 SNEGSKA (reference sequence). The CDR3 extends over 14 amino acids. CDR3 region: CSAREAGGPYEQYF. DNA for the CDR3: TGCAGTGCTAGAGAAGCGGGGGGCCCGTACGAGCAGTACTTC.

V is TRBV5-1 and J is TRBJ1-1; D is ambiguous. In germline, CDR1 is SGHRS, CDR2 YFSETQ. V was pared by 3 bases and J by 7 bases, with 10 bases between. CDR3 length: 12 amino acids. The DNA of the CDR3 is TGCGCCAGCAGCTGGAGTACGGATGAAGCTTTCTTT. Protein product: CASSWSTDEAFF.

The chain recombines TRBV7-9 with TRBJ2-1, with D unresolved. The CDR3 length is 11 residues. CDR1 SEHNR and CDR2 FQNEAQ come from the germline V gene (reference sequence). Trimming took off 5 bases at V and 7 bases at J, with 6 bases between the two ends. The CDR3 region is CASSRVNEQFF. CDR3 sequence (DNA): TGTGCCAGCAGCCGGGTTAATGAGCAGTTCTTC.

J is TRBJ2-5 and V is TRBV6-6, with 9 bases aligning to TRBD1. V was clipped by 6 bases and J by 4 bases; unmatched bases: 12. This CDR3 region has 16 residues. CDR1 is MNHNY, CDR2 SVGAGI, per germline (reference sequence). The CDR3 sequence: CASSQYGDRVGETQYF. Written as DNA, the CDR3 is TGTGCCAGCAGCCAATACGGGGACAGGGTAGGAGAGACCCAGTACTTC.

The CDR3 loop is CASSPVQGKAYEQYF. The CDR3 DNA is TGTGCCAGCAGTCCCGTTCAGGGAAAGGCCTACGAGCAGTACTTC. The chain carries TRBV27 and TRBJ2-7; possibly TRBD1 for D (5 bases). The CDR3 sequence is 15 residues long. Germline CDR1 reads MNHEY; CDR2 reads SMNVEV (reference sequence). V lost 5 bases and J 2 bases, leaving 16 bases between the germline ends.

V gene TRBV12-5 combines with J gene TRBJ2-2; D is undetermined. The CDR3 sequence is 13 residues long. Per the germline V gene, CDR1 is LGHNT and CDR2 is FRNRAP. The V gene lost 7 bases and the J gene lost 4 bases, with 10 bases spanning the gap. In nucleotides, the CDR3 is TGTGCTAGTGTTCCCGGCTCCACCGGGGAGCTGTTTTTT. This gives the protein CASVPGSTGELFF.

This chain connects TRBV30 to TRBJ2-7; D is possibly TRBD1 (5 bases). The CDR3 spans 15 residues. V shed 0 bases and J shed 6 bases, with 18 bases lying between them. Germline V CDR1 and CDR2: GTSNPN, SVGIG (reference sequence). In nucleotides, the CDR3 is TGTGCCTGGAGTGTACTCGCAGGGTGGGTCTCCGAGCAGTACTTC. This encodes CAWSVLAGWVSEQYF.

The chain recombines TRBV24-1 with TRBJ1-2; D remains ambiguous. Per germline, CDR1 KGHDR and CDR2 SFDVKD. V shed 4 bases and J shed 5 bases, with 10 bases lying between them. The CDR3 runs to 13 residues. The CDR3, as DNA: TGTGCCACCAGTGACCCCTCCGTATATGGCTACACCTTC. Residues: CATSDPSVYGYTF.

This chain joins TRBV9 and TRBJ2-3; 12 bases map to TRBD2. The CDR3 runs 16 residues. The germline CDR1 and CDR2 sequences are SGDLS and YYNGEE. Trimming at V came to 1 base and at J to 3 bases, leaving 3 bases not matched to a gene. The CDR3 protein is CASSVTGLAGTDTQYF. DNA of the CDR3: TGTGCCAGCAGCGTAACAGGACTAGCGGGAACAGATACGCAGTATTTT.

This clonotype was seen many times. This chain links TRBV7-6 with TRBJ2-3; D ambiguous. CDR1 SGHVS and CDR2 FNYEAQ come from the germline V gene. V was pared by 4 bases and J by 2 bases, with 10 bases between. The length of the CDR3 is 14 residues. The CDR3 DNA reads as TGTGCCAGCAGCTATAGAGGCTCCACAGATACGCAGTATTTT. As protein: CASSYRGSTDTQYF.

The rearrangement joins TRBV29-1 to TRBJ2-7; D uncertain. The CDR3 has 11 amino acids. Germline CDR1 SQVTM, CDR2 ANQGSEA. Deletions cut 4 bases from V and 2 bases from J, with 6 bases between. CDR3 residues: CSVGQAYEQYF. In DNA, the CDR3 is TGCAGCGTTGGACAAGCCTACGAGCAGTACTTC.

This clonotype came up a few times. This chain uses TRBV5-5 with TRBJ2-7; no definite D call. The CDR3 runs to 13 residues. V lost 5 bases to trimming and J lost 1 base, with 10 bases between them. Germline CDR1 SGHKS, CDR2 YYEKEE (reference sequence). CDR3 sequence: CASRTAGSYEQYF. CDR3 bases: TGTGCCAGCAGGACCGCTGGTTCCTACGAGCAGTACTTC.

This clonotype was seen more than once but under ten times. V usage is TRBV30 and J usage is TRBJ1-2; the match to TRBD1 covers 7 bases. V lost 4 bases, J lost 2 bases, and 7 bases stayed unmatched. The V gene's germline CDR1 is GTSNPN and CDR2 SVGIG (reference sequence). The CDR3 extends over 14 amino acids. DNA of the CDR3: TGTGCCTGGACCGGGACAGCGAGCAACTATGGCTACACCTTC. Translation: CAWTGTASNYGYTF.

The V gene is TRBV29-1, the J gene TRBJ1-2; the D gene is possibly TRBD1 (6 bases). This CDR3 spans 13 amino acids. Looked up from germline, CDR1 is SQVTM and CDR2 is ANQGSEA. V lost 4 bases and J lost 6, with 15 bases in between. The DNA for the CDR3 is TGCAGCGTTGTTTCAAGAGGGGGTGATGGCTACACCTTC. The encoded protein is CSVVSRGGDGYTF.

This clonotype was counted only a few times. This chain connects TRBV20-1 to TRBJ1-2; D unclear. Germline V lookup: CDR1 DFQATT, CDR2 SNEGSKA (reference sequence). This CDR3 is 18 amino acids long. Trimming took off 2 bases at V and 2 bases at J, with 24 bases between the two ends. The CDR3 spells CSARLPLGKEGLNYGYTF. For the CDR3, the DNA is TGCAGTGCTAGACTTCCTTTGGGCAAAGAAGGATTGAACTATGGCTACACCTTC.

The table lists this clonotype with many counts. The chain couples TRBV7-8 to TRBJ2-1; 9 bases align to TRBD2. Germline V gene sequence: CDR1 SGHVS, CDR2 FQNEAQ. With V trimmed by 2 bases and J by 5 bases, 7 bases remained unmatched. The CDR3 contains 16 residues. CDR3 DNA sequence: TGTGCCAGCAGCTTAAGGGCTAGCGGGACCCACAATGAGCAGTTCTTC. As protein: CASSLRASGTHNEQFF.

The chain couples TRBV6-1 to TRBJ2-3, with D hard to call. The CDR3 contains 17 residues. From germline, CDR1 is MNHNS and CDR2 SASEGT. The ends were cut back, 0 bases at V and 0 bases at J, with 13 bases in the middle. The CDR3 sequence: CASSEARGAPSTDTQYF. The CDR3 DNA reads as TGTGCCAGCAGTGAAGCGCGTGGAGCTCCTAGCACAGATACGCAGTATTTT.

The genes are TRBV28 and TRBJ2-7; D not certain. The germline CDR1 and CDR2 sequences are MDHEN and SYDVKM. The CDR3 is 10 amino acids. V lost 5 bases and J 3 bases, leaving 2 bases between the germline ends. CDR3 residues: CASSRYEQYF. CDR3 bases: TGTGCCAGCAGTCGCTACGAGCAGTACTTC.

The CDR3 region has the DNA TGTGCCAGCAGCAGGGACATTAATGAAAAACTGTTTTTT. Protein: CASSRDINEKLFF. V and J are TRBV27 and TRBJ1-4; possibly TRBD1 for D (6 bases). This CDR3 comprises 13 residues. Germline V CDR1 and CDR2: MNHEY, SMNVEV (reference sequence). Trimming pared 6 bases from V and 4 bases from J, leaving 9 bases between.

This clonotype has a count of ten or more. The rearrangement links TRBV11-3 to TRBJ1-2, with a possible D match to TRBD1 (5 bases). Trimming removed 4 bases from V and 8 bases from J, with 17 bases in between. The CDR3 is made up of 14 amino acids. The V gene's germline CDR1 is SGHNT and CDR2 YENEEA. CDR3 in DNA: TGTGCCAGCAGCTCAACCCAGGGCCTTGGGGGCTACACCTTC. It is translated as CASSSTQGLGGYTF.

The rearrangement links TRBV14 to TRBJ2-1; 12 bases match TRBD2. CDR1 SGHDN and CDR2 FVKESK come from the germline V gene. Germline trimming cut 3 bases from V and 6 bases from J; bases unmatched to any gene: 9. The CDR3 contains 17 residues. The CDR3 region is CASSHQFVTSGSNEQFF. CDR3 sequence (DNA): TGTGCCAGCAGCCACCAATTCGTGACTAGCGGGAGCAATGAGCAGTTCTTC.

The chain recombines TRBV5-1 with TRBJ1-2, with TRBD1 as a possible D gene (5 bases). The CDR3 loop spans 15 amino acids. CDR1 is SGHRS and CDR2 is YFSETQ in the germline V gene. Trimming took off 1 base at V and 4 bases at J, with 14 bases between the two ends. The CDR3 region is CASSLSPDRAYGYTF. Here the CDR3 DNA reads TGCGCCAGCAGCTTGTCCCCCGACAGAGCCTATGGCTACACCTTC.

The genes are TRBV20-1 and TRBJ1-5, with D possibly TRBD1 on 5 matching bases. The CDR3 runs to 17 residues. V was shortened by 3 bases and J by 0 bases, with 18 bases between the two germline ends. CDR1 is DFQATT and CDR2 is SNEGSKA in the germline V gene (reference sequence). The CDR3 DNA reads TGCAGTGCTAGTAGATTGGGACGGACTGCTAGCAATCAGCCCCAGCATTTT. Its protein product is CSASRLGRTASNQPQHF.

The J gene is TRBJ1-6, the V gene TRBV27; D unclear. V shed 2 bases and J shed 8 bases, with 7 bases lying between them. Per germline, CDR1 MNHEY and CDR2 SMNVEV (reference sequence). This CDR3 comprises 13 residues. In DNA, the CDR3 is TGTGCCAGCAGTTTAGCAAGTTATTCACCCCTCCACTTT. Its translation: CASSLASYSPLHF.

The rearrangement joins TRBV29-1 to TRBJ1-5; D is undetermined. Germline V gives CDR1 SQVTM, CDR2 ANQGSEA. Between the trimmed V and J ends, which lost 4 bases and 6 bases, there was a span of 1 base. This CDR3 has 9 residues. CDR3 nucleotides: TGCAGCGTTGCTCAGCCCCAGCATTTT. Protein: CSVAQPQHF.

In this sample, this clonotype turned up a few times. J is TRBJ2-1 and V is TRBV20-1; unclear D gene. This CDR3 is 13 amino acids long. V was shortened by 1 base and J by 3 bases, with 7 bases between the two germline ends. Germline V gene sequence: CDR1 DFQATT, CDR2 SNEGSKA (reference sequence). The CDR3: CSARGIDYNEQFF. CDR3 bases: TGCAGTGCTAGAGGGATCGACTACAATGAGCAGTTCTTC.